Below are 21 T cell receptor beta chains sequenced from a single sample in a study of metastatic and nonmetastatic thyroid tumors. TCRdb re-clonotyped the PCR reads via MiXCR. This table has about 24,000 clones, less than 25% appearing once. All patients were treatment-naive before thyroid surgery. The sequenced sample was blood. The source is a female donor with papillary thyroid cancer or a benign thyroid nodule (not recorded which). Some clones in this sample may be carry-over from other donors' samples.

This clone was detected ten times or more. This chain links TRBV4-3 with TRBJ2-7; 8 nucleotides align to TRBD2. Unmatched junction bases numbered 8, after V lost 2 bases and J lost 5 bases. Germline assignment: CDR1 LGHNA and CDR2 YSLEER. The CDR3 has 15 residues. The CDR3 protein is CASSQSLSRGDEQYF. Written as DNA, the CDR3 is TGCGCCAGCAGCCAAAGCCTCTCGCGGGGGGACGAGCAGTACTTC.

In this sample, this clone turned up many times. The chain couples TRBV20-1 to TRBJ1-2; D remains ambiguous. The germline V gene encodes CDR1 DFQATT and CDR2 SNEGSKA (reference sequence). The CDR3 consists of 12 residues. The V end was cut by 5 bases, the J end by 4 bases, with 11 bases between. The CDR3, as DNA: TGCAGTGCTGCCGCAGGCCCCTATGGCTACACCTTC. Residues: CSAAAGPYGYTF.

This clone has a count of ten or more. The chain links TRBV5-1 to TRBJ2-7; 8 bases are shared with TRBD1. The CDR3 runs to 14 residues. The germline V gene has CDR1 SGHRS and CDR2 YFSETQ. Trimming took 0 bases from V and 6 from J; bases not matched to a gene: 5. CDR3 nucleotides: TGCGCCAGCAGCTTGGGACAGGGGCCTCTCGAGCAGTACTTC. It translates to CASSLGQGPLEQYF.

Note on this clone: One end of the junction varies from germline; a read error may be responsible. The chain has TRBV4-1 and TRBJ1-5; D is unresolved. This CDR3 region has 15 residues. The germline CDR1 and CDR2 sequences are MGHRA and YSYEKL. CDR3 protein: CGSKKTHFSNQPQHF. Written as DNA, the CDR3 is TGCGGCAGCAAGAAGACCCACTTTAGCAATCAGCCCCAGCATTTT.

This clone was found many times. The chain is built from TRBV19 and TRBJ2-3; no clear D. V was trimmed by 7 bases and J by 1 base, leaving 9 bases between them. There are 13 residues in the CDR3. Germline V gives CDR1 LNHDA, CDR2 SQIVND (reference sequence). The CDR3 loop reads CASTADRTDTQYF. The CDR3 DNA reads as TGTGCCAGTACGGCGGACCGCACAGATACGCAGTATTTT.

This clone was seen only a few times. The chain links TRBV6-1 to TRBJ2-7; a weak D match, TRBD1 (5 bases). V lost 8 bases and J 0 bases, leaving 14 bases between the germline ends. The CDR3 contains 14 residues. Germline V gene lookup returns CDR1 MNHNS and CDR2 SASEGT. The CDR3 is CASVQDGTSYEQYF. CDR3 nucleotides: TGTGCCAGCGTACAGGACGGTACCTCCTACGAGCAGTACTTC.

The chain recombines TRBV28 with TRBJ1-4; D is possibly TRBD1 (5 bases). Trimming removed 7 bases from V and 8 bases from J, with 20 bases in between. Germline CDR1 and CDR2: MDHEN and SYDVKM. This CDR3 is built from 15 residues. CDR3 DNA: TGTGCCAGCATGCCTCCCGGCCAGGGCGGGGAAAAACTGTTTTTT. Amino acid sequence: CASMPPGQGGEKLFF.

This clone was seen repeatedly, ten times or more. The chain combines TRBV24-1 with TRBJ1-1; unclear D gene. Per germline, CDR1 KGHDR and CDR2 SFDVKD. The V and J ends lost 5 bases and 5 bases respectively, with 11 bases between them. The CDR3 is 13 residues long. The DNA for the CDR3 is TGTGCCACCAGTGGAGGAGGGAAAACTGAAGCTTTCTTT. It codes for CATSGGGKTEAFF.

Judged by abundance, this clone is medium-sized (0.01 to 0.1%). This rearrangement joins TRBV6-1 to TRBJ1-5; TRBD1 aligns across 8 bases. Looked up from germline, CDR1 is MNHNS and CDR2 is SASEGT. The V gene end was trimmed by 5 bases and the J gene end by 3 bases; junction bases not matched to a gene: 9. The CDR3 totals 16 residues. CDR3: CASSFPTGQDNQPQHF. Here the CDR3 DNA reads TGTGCCAGCAGTTTTCCAACGGGACAGGACAATCAGCCCCAGCATTTT.

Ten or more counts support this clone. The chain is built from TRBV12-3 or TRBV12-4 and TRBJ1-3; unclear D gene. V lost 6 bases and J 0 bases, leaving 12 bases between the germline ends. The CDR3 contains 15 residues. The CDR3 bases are TGTGCCAGCAGGGCGACATCGAGCTCTGGAAACACCATATATTTT. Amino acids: CASRATSSSGNTIYF.

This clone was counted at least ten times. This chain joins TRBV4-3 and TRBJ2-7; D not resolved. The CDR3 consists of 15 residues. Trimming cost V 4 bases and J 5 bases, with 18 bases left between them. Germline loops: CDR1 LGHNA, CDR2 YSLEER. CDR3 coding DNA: TGCGCCAGCAGCCGAGATGGGAACAGATTGAACGAGCAGTACTTC. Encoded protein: CASSRDGNRLNEQYF.

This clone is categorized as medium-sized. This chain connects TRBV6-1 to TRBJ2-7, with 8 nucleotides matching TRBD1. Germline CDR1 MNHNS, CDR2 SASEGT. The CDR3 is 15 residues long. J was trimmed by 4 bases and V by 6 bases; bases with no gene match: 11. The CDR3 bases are TGTGCCAGCAGACCCCCCGGGACAGGAAAATACGAGCAGTACTTC. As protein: CASRPPGTGKYEQYF.

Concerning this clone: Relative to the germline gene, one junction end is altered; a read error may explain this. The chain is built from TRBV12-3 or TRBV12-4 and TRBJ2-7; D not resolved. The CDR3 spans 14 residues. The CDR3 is CASSLQSGSYEHYF. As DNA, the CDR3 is TGTGCCAGCAGTTTACAGTCAGGATCCTACGAGCATTACTTC.

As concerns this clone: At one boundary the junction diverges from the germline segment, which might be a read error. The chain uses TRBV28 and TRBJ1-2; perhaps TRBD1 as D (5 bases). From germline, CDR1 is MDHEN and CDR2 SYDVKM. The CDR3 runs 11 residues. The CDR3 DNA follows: TGTGCCAGCAGTTGGGGCTATGGCTACACATTC. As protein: CASSWGYGYTF.

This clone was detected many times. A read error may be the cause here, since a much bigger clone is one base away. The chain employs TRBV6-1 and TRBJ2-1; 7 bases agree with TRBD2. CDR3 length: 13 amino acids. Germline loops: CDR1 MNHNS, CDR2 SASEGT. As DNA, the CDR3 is TGTGCCGGCAGCCGCACCAGCGGGAACGAGCAGTTCTTC. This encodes CAGSRTSGNEQFF.

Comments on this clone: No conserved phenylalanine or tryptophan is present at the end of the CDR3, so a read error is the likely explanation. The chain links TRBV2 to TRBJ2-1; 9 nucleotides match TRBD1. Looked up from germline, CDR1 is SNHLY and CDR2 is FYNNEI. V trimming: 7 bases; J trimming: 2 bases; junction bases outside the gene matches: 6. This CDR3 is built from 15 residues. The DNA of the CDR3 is TGTGCCAGCATCGCCGACAGGGGGGCCTACAATGAGCAGTTCCTC. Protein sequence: CASIADRGAYNEQFL.

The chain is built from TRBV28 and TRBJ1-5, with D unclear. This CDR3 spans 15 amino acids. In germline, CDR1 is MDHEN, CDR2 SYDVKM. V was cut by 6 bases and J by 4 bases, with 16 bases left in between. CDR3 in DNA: TGTGCCAGCAGGTCCCGGTGCCGAGGTAATCAGCCCCAGCATTTT. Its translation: CASRSRCRGNQPQHF.

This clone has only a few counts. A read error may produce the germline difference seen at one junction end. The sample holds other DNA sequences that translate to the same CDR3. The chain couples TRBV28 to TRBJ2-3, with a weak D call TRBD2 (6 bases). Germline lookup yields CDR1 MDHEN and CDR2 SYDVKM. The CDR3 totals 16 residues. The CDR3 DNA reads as TGTGCCAGCAGTTCCAGACTCCGGGACTCTCCACTTTCGCAATATTTT. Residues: CASSSRLRDSPLSQYF.

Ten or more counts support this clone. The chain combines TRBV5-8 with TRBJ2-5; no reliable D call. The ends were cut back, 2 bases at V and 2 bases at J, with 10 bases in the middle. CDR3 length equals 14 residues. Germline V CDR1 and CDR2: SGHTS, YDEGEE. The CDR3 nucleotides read TGTGCCAGCAGCTTCCCGGCAGAACAAGAGACCCAGTACTTC. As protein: CASSFPAEQETQYF.

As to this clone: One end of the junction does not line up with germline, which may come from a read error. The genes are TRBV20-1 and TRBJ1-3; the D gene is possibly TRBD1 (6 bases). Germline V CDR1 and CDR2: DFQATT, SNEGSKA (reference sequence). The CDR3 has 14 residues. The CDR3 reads CSAGGPDSGNTIEF. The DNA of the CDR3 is TGCAGTGCTGGGGGCCCCGACTCTGGAAACACCATAGAATTT.

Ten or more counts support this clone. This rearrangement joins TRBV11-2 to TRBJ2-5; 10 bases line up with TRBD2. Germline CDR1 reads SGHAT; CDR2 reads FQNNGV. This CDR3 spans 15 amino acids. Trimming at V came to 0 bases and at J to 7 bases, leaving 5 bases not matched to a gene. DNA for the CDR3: TGTGCCAGCAGCTTAGAAAGCGGGGGGGCCGGGACCCAGTACTTC. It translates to CASSLESGGAGTQYF.